This T cell receptor beta chain was captured in a study of neoadjuvant anti-PD-1 for oral cavity cancer. Documented time point: after neoadjuvant nivolumab, at surgical resection. This CDR3 has 13 residues. The germline CDR1 and CDR2 sequences are SGDLS and YYNGEE. V lost 0 bases to trimming and J lost 5 bases, with 8 bases between them. Here immunoSEQ multiplex PCR was the method, and the copy in TCRdb shows in-frame clones only, minus some. This sample has several thousand clones, with almost 65% found just once. This clone was seen just once. The starting material was PBMCs, obtained after nivolumab (anti-PD-1) treatment. This rearrangement joins TRBV9 to TRBJ1-2; D call uncertain. The receptor comes from a person between 40 and 85 years old with oral cavity squamous cell carcinoma. CDR3 protein: CASSVGAAYGYTF. CDR3 sequence (DNA): TGTGCCAGCAGCGTAGGGGCAGCATATGGCTACACCTTC.